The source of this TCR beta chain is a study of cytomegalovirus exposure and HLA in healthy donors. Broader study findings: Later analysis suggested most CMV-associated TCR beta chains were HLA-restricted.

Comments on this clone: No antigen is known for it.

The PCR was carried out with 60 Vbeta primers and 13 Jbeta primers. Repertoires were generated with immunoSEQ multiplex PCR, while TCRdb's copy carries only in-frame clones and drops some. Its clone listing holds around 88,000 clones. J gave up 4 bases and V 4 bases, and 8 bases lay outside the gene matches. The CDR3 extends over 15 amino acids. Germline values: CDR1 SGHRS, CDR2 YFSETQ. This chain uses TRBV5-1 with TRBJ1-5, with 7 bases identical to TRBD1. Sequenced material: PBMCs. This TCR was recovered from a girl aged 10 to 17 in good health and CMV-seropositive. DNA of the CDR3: TGCGCCAGCAGCCTCGGGACAGATCTTAATCAGCCCCAGCATTTT. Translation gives CASSLGTDLNQPQHF.